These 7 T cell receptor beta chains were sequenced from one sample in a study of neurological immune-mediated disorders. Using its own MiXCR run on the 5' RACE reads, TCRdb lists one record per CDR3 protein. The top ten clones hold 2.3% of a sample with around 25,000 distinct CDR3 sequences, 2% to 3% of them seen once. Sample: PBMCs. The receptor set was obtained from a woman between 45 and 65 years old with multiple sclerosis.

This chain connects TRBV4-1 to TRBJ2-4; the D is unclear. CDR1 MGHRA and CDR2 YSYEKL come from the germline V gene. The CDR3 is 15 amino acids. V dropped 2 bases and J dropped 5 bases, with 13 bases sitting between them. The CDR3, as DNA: TGCGCCAGCAGCCAAACGTTTCAGGTCCAAAACATTCAGTACTTC. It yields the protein CASSQTFQVQNIQYF.

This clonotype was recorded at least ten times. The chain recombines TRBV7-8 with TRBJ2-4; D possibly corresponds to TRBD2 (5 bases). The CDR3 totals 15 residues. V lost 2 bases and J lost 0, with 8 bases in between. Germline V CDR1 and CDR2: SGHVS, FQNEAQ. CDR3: CASSLKREAKNIQYF. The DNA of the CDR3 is TGTGCCAGCAGCTTAAAACGGGAAGCCAAAAACATTCAGTACTTC.

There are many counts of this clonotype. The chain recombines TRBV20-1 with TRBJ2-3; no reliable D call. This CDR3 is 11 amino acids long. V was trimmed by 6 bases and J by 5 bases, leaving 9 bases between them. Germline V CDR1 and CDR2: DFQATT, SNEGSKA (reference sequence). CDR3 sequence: CSAKHGDTQYF. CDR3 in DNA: TGCAGTGCAAAACACGGAGATACGCAGTATTTT.

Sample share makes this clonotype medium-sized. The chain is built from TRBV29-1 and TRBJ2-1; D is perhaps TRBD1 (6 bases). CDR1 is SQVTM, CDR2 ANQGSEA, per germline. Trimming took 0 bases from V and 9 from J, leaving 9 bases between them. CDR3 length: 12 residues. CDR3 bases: TGCAGCGTTGAAGAGGGGGCTTTTGAGCAGTTCTTC. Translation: CSVEEGAFEQFF.

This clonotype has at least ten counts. CDR3 amino acids: CASSIRIYGYTF. The CDR3, as DNA: TGTGCCAGCAGTATCCGGATCTATGGCTACACCTTC. The chain is built from TRBV2 and TRBJ1-2; D is unresolved. The germline V gene has CDR1 SNHLY and CDR2 FYNNEI. The CDR3 length is 12 residues. Trimming took 5 bases from V and 4 from J, leaving 8 bases between them. The full variable domain, in which reference TRBV2 and TRBJ1-2 provide the parts outside the CDR3, is EPEVTQTPSHQVTQMGQEVILRCVPISNHLYFYWYRQILGQKVEFLVSFYNNEISEKSEIFDDQFSVERPDGSNFTLKIRSTKLEDSAMYFCASSIRIYGYTFGSGTRLTVV.

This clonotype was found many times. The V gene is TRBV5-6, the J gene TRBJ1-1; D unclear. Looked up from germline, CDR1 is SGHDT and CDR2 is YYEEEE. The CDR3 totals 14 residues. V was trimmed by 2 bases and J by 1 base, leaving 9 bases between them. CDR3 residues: CASSLDAGNTEAFF. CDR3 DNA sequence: TGTGCCAGCAGCTTAGATGCAGGGAACACTGAAGCTTTCTTT.

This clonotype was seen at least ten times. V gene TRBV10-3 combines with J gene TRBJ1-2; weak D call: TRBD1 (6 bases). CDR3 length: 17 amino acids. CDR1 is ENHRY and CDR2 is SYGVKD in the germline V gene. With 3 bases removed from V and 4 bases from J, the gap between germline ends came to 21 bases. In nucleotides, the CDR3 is TGTGCCATCAGTGACACCCCACCGGGACACCCTCCCTATGGCTACACCTTC. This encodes CAISDTPPGHPPYGYTF.